This entry lists 27 T cell receptor beta chains sequenced from one sample in a study of human T cells and chemical hapten exposure. A single record per CDR3 protein comes from TCRdb applying MiXCR to the RACE reads. This table has 70,000 to 80,000 distinct CDR3 sequences, approximately 29% appearing once. Time point: patch test 1, 2 weeks after DPC sensitization. As to treatment: therapeutic diphenylcyclopropenone sensitization with weekly scalp DPC. Sequenced material: whole blood, taken in connection with sensitization to the hapten diphenylcyclopropenone (DPC). The receptors were sampled from a middle-aged man with alopecia areata. Some clones in this sample may be carry-over from other donors' samples.

This clonotype was counted a few times. The V and J genes are TRBV6-1 and TRBJ2-2; no clear D. Germline values: CDR1 MNHNS, CDR2 SASEGT. V was shortened by 3 bases and J by 3 bases, with 5 bases between the two germline ends. The CDR3 covers 13 residues. This chain's CDR3 is CASSEGYTGELFF. The CDR3 region has the DNA TGTGCCAGCAGTGAGGGATACACCGGGGAGCTGTTTTTT.

The chain uses TRBV6-5 and TRBJ2-5, with D perhaps matching TRBD2 (5 bases). The CDR3 runs to 15 residues. CDR1 and CDR2 (germline): MNHEY, SVGAGI. V lost 0 bases and J 3 bases, leaving 11 bases between the germline ends. Here the CDR3 reads CASSYSWQEEETQYF. The CDR3 coding sequence is TGTGCCAGCAGTTACTCGTGGCAGGAGGAAGAGACCCAGTACTTC.

This clonotype was detected a few times. V usage is TRBV2 and J usage is TRBJ2-3, with 8 bases identical to TRBD1. CDR3 length: 15 amino acids. Germline V gene data show CDR1 as SNHLY and CDR2 as FYNNEI. J was trimmed by 0 bases and V by 3 bases; bases with no gene match: 2. The CDR3 region is CASSDGTGSTDTQYF. For the CDR3, the DNA is TGTGCCAGCAGTGACGGGACAGGAAGCACAGATACGCAGTATTTT.

This clonotype was seen only a few times. This chain connects TRBV12-3 or TRBV12-4 to TRBJ1-6; 7 bases fit TRBD1. The CDR3 runs to 15 residues. V lost 6 bases to trimming and J lost 1 base; unmatched junction nucleotides: 3. CDR3 amino acids: CASRDRRSYNSPLHF. CDR3 coding DNA: TGTGCCAGCAGGGACAGGCGATCCTATAATTCACCCCTCCACTTT.

This clonotype was seen a single time. This chain uses TRBV7-8 with TRBJ2-3; 9 nucleotides agree with TRBD2. J was trimmed by 4 bases and V by 1 base; bases with no gene match: 6. CDR1 is SGHVS, CDR2 FQNEAQ, per germline. The CDR3 totals 16 residues. The CDR3 nucleotides read TGTGCCAGCAGCTTAGTTCTACTAGCGGGTGCAGATACGCAGTATTTT. Protein product: CASSLVLLAGADTQYF.

This rearrangement joins TRBV21-1 to TRBJ1-5; no DNA check was done on the table's D call, TRBD1. TRBV21-1 is deemed a pseudogene. The CDR3 spans 16 residues. CDR3 sequence reads: CASSKSDQGVCQPQHF. The CDR3 nucleotides read TGTGCCAGCAGCAAAAGCGACCAGGGAGTATGTCAGCCCCAGCATTTT.

The J gene is TRBJ2-3, the V gene TRBV29-1, with a possible D match to TRBD2 (5 bases). The CDR3 totals 15 residues. CDR1 is SQVTM, CDR2 ANQGSEA, per germline. Trimming shortened V by 3 bases and J by 3 bases, and 16 bases separated the two germline ends. CDR3 sequence (DNA): TGCAGCGTTGACGGGCTAGCCCGAGGGACAGATACGCAGTATTTT. Translation gives CSVDGLARGTDTQYF.

The rearrangement links TRBV7-8 to TRBJ2-3; D not certain. The length of the CDR3 is 16 residues. Germline V CDR1 and CDR2: SGHVS, FQNEAQ. V dropped 3 bases and J dropped 0 bases, with 13 bases sitting between them. The CDR3 DNA sequence: TGTGCCAGCAGCTTCCGACCAGTATCAAGCACAGATACGCAGTATTTT. It specifies CASSFRPVSSTDTQYF.

There are a few counts of this clonotype. V is TRBV4-2 and J is TRBJ2-6; 9 nucleotides line up with TRBD2. The CDR3 runs 17 residues. CDR1 LGHNA and CDR2 YNFKEQ come from the germline V gene. After removal of 1 base from V and 0 bases from J, the junction contained 1 base not matched to a gene. The CDR3 DNA is TGTGCCAGCAGCCAAGGGACTAGCGACTCTGGGGCCAACGTCCTGACTTTC. Translation: CASSQGTSDSGANVLTF.

The chain links TRBV5-1 to TRBJ2-7; TRBD2 matches at 7 bases. The CDR3 totals 14 residues. Per the germline V gene, CDR1 is SGHRS and CDR2 is YFSETQ. J was trimmed by 6 bases and V by 0 bases; bases with no gene match: 6. CDR3 in DNA: TGCGCCAGCAGCTTGGCCGGGGGGACTGTCGAGCAGTACTTC. Translation gives CASSLAGGTVEQYF.

This clonotype was recorded a few times. The J gene is TRBJ2-3, the V gene TRBV3-2; TRBD1 reflects the table's D call only, with no check against the DNA. TRBV3-2 is a documented pseudogene. The CDR3 consists of 19 residues. CDR3 amino acids: CASSQEGRPRDRAVDTQYF. As DNA, the CDR3 is TGTGCCAGCAGCCAAGAGGGGCGCCCCCGGGACAGGGCTGTAGATACGCAGTATTTT.

The chain recombines TRBV4-2 with TRBJ1-6; D perhaps matches TRBD1 (6 bases). Germline V gene data show CDR1 as LGHNA and CDR2 as YNFKEQ. The V end was cut by 4 bases, the J end by 8 bases, with 15 bases between. This CDR3 has 15 amino acids. The CDR3 DNA reads TGTGCCAGCAGCCCACCGACAGGCGGTTATTCACCCCTCCACTTT. This encodes CASSPPTGGYSPLHF.

This clonotype came up a few times. The V and J genes are TRBV20-1 and TRBJ2-2; a possible D gene is TRBD2 (6 bases). Germline V gene data show CDR1 as DFQATT and CDR2 as SNEGSKA (reference sequence). The ends were cut back, 5 bases at V and 1 base at J, with 11 bases in the middle. CDR3 length equals 14 residues. CDR3 nucleotides: TGCAGTGCTCCTAAGCGGGTGAACACCGGGGAGCTGTTTTTT. Its protein is CSAPKRVNTGELFF.

This rearrangement joins TRBV27 to TRBJ1-1; D is unclear. The V gene's germline CDR1 is MNHEY and CDR2 SMNVEV (reference sequence). V lost 8 bases to trimming and J lost 4 bases, with 14 bases between them. The CDR3 consists of 13 residues. CDR3 amino acids: CASSLRARTEAFF. In DNA, the CDR3 is TGTGCCAGCTCCCTTAGGGCACGCACTGAAGCTTTCTTT.

The rearrangement uses TRBV11-2 and TRBJ2-7, with TRBD2 matching 11 bases. Germline trimming cut 6 bases from V and 5 bases from J; bases unmatched to any gene: 6. Looked up from germline, CDR1 is SGHAT and CDR2 is FQNNGV. The CDR3 spans 14 residues. The CDR3 is CASSFTSGSDEQYF. The CDR3 DNA sequence: TGTGCCAGCAGTTTTACTAGCGGGAGCGACGAGCAGTACTTC.

The chain recombines TRBV20-1 with TRBJ2-3, with D unresolved. The V and J ends lost 6 bases and 0 bases respectively, with 13 bases between them. The V gene's germline CDR1 is DFQATT and CDR2 SNEGSKA (reference sequence). The CDR3 totals 14 residues. As DNA, the CDR3 is TGCAGTGCCCCCCGCGTGGATAGCACAGATACGCAGTATTTT. This gives the protein CSAPRVDSTDTQYF.

This clonotype has a handful of counts. The chain has TRBV7-2 and TRBJ2-2; no definite D call. This CDR3 contains 15 residues. Germline CDR1 reads SGHTA; CDR2 reads FQGNSA. V was trimmed by 3 bases and J by 3 bases, leaving 11 bases between them. The chain's CDR3 is CASSFGDPDTGELFF. For the CDR3, the DNA is TGTGCCAGCAGCTTTGGTGACCCCGACACCGGGGAGCTGTTTTTT. Variable domain in full (rest from reference TRBV7-2 and TRBJ2-2): GAGVSQSPSNKVTEKGKDVELRCDPISGHTALYWYRQSLGQGLEFLIYFQGNSAPDKSGLPSDRFSAERTGGSVSTLTIQRTQQEDSAVYLCASSFGDPDTGELFFGEGSRLTVL.

This clonotype showed up just a few times. V is TRBV20-1 and J is TRBJ2-2; D remains unclear. The CDR3 loop spans 13 amino acids. CDR1 is DFQATT, CDR2 SNEGSKA, per germline (reference sequence). V was cut by 1 base and J by 5 bases, with 8 bases left in between. The CDR3 protein is CSARGPGTGELFF. The CDR3 DNA sequence: TGCAGTGCTAGAGGTCCCGGTACCGGGGAGCTGTTTTTT.

The sample holds a few counts of this clonotype. The V gene is TRBV28, the J gene TRBJ2-1, with D unclear. The CDR3 has 13 residues. CDR1 MDHEN and CDR2 SYDVKM come from the germline V gene. V was clipped by 7 bases and J by 6 bases, with 13 bases between them. The CDR3 loop is CASKDHSPNEQFF. DNA for the CDR3: TGTGCCAGCAAGGACCACTCCCCCAATGAGCAGTTCTTC.

The rearrangement links TRBV5-6 to TRBJ2-1; D may be TRBD2 (6 bases). Between the trimmed V and J ends, which lost 0 bases and 6 bases, there was a span of 19 bases. The CDR3 totals 17 residues. The germline CDR1 and CDR2 sequences are SGHDT and YYEEEE. The CDR3 DNA sequence: TGTGCCAGCAGCTTGGGGTTGTCTAGCGCCAGAAGCAATGAGCAGTTCTTC. This codes for CASSLGLSSARSNEQFF.

This clonotype was recorded at least ten times. The chain links TRBV20-1 to TRBJ1-1; D is possibly TRBD1 (6 bases). Germline V gene data show CDR1 as DFQATT and CDR2 as SNEGSKA (reference sequence). The V gene lost 1 base and the J gene lost 5 bases, with 23 bases spanning the gap. The CDR3 contains 17 residues. The chain's CDR3 is CSARGWEQGGGKTEAFF. The CDR3, as DNA: TGCAGTGCTAGAGGATGGGAACAGGGAGGAGGAAAGACTGAAGCTTTCTTT.

This clonotype has only a few counts. The genes are TRBV7-2 and TRBJ2-3, with a possible D match to TRBD2 (5 bases). The CDR3 is made up of 16 amino acids. V was pared by 3 bases and J by 0 bases, with 13 bases between. The germline V gene has CDR1 SGHTA and CDR2 FQGNSA. CDR3 in DNA: TGTGCCAGCAGCTTGGGAGCAACTCCTAGCACAGATACGCAGTATTTT. This encodes CASSLGATPSTDTQYF.

The chain recombines TRBV9 with TRBJ2-3; D ambiguous. V lost 4 bases and J lost 0, with 12 bases in between. The CDR3 length is 15 residues. Germline V gene data show CDR1 as SGDLS and CDR2 as YYNGEE. DNA of the CDR3: TGTGCCAGCAGCTTGGGCTTTCATAGCACAGATACGCAGTATTTT. This gives the protein CASSLGFHSTDTQYF.

This clonotype has a handful of counts. The chain has TRBV7-9 and TRBJ2-4; D is possibly TRBD1 or TRBD2 (6 bases each). The length of the CDR3 is 12 residues. Trimming took off 7 bases at V and 5 bases at J, with 9 bases between the two ends. Germline V gene lookup returns CDR1 SEHNR and CDR2 FQNEAQ (reference sequence). The CDR3 DNA reads as TGTGCCAGCACGGGGGCCCAAAACATTCAGTACTTC. This codes for CASTGAQNIQYF.

This clonotype was detected only once. This rearrangement joins TRBV7-2 to TRBJ1-5, with TRBD1 as a possible D gene (6 bases). From germline, CDR1 is SGHTA and CDR2 FQGNSA. The germline V and J ends were trimmed by 5 bases and 7 bases, with 21 bases remaining between them. The CDR3 length is 16 residues. The CDR3 DNA is TGTGCCAGCAGCGCACGAGGGGGGGGCCCGGAACAGCCCCAGCATTTT. It codes for CASSARGGGPEQPQHF.

This sequence joins TRBV3-1 and TRBJ1-5; D uncertain. The CDR3 spans 13 residues. Germline CDR1 reads LGHDT; CDR2 reads YNNKEL (reference sequence). Between the trimmed V and J ends, which lost 5 bases and 1 base, there was a span of 6 bases. CDR3 region: CASSFDSNQPQHF. DNA of the CDR3: TGTGCCAGCAGCTTCGACAGCAATCAGCCCCAGCATTTT.

The chain joins TRBV7-8 to TRBJ2-3; the match to TRBD2 covers 7 bases. The CDR3 contains 16 residues. Trimming cost V 1 base and J 2 bases; bases outside gene matches: 6. CDR1 and CDR2 from the germline V gene are SGHVS and FQNEAQ. CDR3 coding DNA: TGTGCCAGCAGCTTAGACCAGCGGGGACCCACAGATACGCAGTATTTT. This gives the protein CASSLDQRGPTDTQYF.